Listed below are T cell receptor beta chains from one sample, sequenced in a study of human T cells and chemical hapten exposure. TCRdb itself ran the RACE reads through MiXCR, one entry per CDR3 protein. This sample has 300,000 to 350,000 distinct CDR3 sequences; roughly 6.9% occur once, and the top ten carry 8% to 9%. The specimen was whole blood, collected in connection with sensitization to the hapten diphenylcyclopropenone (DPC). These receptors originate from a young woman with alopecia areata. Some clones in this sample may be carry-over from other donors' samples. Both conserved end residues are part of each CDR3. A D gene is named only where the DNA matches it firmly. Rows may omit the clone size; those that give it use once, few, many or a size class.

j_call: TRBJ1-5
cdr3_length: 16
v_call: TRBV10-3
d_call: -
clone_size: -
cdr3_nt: TGTGCCATCAGTGAGTCGAGTAGGGACAACAATCAGCCCCAGCATTTT
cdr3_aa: CAISESSRDNNQPQHF

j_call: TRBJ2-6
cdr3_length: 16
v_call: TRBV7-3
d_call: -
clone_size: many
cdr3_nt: TGTGCCAGCAGCTTAGGAGGGTACTCTGGGGCCAACGTCCTGACTTTC
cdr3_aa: CASSLGGYSGANVLTF

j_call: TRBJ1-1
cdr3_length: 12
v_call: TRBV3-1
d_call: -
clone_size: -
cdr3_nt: TGTGCCAGCAGCCAAAGGGCGGTTGAAGCTTTCTTT
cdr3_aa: CASSQRAVEAFF

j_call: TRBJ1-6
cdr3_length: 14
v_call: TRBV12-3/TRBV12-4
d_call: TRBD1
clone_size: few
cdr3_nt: TGTGCCAGCAGCCGGGGACAGGAGAGTTCACCCCTCCACTTT
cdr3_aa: CASSRGQESSPLHF

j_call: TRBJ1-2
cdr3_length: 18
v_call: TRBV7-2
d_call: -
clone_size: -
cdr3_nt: TGTGCCAGCAGCTTTTATTGGTCCACAGGAAAAGCTAACTATGGCTACACCTTC
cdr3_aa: CASSFYWSTGKANYGYTF

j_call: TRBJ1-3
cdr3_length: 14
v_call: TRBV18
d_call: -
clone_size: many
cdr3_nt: TGTGCCAGCTCACCCCCATTCTCTGGAAACACCATATATTTT
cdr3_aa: CASSPPFSGNTIYF

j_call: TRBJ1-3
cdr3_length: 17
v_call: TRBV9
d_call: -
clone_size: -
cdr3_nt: TGTGCCAGCAGCGTAGATTACGGCGCCAGCTCTGGAAACACCATATATTTT
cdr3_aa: CASSVDYGASSGNTIYF

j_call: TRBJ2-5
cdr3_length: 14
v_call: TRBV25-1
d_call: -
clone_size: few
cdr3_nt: TGTGCCAGCAGCGGAGCCAGGGGCCAAGAGACCCAGTACTTC
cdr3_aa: CASSGARGQETQYF

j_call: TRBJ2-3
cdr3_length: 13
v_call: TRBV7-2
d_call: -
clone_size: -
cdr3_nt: TGTGCCGCCCGAAAGGGGGGCACAGATACGCAGTATTTT
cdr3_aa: CAARKGGTDTQYF

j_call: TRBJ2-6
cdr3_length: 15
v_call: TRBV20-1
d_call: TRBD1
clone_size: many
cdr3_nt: TGCAGTGCTAGCGTCAGGGGGCTAGGGGCCAACGTCCTGACTTTC
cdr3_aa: CSASVRGLGANVLTF

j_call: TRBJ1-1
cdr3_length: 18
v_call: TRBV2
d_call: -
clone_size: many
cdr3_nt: TGTGCCAGCTCAATACCCCAGTCCGGACTTTGGGAGGACACTGAAGCTTTCTTT
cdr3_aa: CASSIPQSGLWEDTEAFF